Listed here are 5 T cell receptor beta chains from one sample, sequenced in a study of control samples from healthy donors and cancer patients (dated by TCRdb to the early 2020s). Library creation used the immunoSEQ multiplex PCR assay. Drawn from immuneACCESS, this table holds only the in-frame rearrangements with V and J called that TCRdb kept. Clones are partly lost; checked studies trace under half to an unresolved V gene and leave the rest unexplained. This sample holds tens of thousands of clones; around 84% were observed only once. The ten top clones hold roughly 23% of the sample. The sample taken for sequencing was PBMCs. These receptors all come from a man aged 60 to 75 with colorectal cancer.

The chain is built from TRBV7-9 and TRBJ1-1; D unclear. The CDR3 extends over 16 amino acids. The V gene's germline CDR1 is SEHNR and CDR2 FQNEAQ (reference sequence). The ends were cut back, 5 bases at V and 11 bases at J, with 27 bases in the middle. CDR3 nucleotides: TGTGCCAGCAGCCACAGCCCCAGATGGTCCGTTTTTGAGGCTTTCTTT. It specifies CASSHSPRWSVFEAFF.

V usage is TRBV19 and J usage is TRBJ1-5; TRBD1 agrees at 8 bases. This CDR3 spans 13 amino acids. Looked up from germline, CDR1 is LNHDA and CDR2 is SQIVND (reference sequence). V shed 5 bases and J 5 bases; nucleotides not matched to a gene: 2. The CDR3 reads CASSLDRDQPQHF. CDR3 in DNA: TGTGCCAGTAGTCTGGACAGGGATCAGCCCCAGCATTTT.

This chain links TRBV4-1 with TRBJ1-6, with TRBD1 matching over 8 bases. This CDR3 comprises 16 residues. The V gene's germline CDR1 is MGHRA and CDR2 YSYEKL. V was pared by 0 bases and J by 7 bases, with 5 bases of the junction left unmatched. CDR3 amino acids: CASSQDGQGRNSPLHF. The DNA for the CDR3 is TGCGCCAGCAGCCAAGACGGACAGGGACGAAATTCACCCCTCCACTTT.

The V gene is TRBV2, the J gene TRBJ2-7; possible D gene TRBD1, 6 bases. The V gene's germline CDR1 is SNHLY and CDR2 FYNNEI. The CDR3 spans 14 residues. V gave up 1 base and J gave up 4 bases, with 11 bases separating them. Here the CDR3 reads CASSEGSQGYEQYF. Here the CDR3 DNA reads TGTGCCAGCAGTGAAGGTTCTCAGGGGTACGAGCAGTACTTC.

The CDR3 sequence: CASSLETGWGGYTF. The DNA for the CDR3 is TGTGCCAGCAGCTTGGAGACAGGGTGGGGTGGCTACACCTTC. V is TRBV7-6 and J is TRBJ1-2; TRBD1 agrees at 7 bases. The CDR3 has 14 amino acids. Trimming at V came to 3 bases and at J to 7 bases, leaving 8 bases not matched to a gene. Germline assignment: CDR1 SGHVS and CDR2 FNYEAQ.